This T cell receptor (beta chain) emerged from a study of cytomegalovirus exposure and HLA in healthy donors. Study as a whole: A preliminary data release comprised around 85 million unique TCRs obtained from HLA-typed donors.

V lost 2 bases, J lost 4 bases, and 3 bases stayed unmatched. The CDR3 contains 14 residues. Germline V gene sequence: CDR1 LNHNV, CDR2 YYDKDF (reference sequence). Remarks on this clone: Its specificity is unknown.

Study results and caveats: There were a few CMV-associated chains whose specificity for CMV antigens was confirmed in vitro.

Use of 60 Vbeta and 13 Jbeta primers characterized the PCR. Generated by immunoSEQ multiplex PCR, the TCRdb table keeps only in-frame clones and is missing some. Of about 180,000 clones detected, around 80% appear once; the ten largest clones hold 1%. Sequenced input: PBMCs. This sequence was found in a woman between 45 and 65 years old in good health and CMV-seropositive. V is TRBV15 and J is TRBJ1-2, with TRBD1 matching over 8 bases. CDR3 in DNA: TGTGCCACCAGCAGACAGGGGGCTCTCTATGGCTACACCTTC. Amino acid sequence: CATSRQGALYGYTF.